This TCR beta chain was sequenced for a study of glioma-infiltrating T cells. Amplification of TCR alpha and beta CDR3 regions from RNA used iRepertoire nested multiplex PCR. TCRdb processed the multiplex PCR reads anew with MiXCR; each CDR3 protein has one entry. This table holds around 90,000 distinct CDR3 sequences, roughly 37% found once. This clonotype occurred many times. A junction boundary mismatches the germline segment, possibly from a read error. The CDR3 is 17 residues long. CDR1 SEHNR and CDR2 FQNEAQ come from the germline V gene (reference sequence). This sequence was found in a human donor with low-grade glioma or glioblastoma, undergoing nonglioma brain surgery, or in good health (not recorded which). This sequence joins TRBV7-9 and TRBJ2-2, with D hard to call. The sample comprised glioma tissue, nonneoplastic brain tissue, or PBMCs (not recorded which). CDR3 nucleotides: TGTGCCAGCAGCTTATTTAAAGGACGCCGGAACACCAGGGAGCTGTTTTTT. Its translation is CASSLFKGRRNTRELFF.